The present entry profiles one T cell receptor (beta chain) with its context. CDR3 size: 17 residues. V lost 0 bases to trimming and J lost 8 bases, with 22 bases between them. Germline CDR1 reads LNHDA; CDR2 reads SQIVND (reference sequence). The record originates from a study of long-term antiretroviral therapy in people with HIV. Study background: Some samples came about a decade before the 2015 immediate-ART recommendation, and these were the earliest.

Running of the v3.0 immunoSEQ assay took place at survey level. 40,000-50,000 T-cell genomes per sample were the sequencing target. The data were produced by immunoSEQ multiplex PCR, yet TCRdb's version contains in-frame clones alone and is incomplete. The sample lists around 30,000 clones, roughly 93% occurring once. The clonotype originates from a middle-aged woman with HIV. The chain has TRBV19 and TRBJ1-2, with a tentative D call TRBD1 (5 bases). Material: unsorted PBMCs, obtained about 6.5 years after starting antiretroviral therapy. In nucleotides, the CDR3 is TGTGCCAGTAGTATAGATCGGTCCAGGGCTCAGCGTTCGGGCTACACCTTC. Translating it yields CASSIDRSRAQRSGYTF.